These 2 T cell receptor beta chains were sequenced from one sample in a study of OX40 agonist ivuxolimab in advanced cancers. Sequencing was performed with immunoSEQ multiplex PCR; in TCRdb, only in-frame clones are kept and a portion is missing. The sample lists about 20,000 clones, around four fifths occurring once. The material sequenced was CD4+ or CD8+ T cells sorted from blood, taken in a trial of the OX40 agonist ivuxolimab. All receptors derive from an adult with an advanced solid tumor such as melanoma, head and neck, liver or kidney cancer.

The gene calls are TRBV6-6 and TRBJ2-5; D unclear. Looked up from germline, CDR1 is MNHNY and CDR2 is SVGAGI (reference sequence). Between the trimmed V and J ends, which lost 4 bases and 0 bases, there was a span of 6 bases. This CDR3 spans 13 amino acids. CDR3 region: CASSSVDQETQYF. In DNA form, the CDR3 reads TGTGCCAGCAGTTCCGTGGACCAAGAGACCCAGTACTTC.

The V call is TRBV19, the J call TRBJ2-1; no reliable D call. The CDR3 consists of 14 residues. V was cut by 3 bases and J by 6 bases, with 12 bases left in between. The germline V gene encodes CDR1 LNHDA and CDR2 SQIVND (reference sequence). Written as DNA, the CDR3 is TGTGCCAGTAGTATTGATGGTAGCATCAATGAGCAGTTCTTC. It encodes CASSIDGSINEQFF.